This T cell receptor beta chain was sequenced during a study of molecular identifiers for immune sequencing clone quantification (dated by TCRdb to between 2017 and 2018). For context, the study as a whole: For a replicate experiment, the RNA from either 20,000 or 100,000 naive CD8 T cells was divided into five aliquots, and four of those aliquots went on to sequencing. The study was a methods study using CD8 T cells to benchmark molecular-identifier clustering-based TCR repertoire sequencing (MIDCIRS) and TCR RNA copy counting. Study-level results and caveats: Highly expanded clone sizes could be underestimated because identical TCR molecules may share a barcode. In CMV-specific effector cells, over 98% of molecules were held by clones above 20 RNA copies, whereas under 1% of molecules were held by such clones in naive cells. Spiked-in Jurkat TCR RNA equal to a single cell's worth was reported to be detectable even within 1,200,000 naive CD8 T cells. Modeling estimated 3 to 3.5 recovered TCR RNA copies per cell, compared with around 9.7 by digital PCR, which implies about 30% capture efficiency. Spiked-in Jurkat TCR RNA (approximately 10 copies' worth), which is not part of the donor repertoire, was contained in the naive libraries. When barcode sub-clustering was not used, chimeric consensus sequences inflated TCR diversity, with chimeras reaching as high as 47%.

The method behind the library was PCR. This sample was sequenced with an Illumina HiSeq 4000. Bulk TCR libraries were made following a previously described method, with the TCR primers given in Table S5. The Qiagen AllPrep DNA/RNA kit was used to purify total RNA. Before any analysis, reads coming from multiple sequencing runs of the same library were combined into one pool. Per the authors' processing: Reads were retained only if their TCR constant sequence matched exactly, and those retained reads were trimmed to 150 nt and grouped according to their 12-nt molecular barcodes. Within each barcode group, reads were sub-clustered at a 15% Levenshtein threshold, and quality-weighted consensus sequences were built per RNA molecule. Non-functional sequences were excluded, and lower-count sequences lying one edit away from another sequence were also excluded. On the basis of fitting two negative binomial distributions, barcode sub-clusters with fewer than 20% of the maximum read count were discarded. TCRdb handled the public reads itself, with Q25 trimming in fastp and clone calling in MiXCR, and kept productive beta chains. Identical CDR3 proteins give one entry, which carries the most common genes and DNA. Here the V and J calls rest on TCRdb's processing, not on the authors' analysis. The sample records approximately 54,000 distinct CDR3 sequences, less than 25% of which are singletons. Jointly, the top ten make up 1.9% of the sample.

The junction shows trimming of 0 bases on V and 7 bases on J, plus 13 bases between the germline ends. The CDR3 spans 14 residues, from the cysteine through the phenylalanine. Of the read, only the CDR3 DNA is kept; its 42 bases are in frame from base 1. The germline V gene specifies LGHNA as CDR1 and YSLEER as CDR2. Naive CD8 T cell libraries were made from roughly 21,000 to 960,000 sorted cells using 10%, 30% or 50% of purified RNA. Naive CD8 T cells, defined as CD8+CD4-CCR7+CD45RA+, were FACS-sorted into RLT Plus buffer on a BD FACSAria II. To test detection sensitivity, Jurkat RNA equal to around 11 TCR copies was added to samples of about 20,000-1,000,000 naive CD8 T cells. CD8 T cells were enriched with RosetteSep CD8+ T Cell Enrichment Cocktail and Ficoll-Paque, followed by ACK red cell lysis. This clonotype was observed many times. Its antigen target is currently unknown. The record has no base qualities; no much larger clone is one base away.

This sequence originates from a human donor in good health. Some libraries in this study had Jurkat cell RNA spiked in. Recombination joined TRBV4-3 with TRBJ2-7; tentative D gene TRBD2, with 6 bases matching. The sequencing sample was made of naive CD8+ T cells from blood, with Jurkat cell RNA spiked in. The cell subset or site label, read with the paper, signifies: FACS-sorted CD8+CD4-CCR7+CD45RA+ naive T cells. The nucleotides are TGCGCCAGCAGCCAAGATCTACTAGCTGGGGAGCAGTACTTC. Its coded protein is CASSQDLLAGEQYF.